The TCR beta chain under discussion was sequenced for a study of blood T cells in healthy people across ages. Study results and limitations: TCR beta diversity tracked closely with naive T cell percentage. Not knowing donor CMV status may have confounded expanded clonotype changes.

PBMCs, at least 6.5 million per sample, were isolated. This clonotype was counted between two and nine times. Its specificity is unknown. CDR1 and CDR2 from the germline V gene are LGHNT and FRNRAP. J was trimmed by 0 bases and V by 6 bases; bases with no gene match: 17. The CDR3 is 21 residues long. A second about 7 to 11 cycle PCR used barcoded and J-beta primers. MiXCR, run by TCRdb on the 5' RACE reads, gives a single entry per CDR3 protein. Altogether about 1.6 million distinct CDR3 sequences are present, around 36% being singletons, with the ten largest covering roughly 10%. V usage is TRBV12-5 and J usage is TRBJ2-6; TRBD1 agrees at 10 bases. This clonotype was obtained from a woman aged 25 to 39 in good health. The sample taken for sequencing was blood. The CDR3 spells CASGHKIRGDRGYSGANVLTF. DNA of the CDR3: TGTGCTAGTGGCCATAAGATAAGAGGGGACAGGGGTTACTCTGGGGCCAACGTCCTGACTTTC. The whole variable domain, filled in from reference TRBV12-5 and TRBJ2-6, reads DARVTQTPRHKVTEMGQEVTMRCQPILGHNTVFWYRQTMMQGLELLAYFRNRAPLDDSGMPKDRFSAEMPDATLATLKIQPSEPRDSAVYFCASGHKIRGDRGYSGANVLTFGAGSRLTVL.